What follows is one T cell receptor (beta chain) and its context. As yet, its antigen is unknown. This sample is drawn from a study of OX40 agonist ivuxolimab in advanced cancers. On the study more broadly: Ivuxolimab is a fully human IgG2 antibody that activates OX40 (CD134). Anti-PD-1, anti-PD-L1 or anti-CTLA-4 therapy given earlier was allowed, and approximately 43% had some. One patient with hepatocellular carcinoma and two with cutaneous melanoma, three in all, had partial responses.

Assay: immunoSEQ multiplex PCR; the TCRdb copy retains only in-frame clones and omits some. The data show 36,000 or so clones, around 77% seen once. Overall study results and limits: CD8+ T cells were the subset that, on average, had more expanded clones than CD4+.

This specimen was CD4+ or CD8+ T cells sorted from blood, taken in a trial of the OX40 agonist ivuxolimab. The sequence was obtained from an adult with an advanced solid tumor such as melanoma, head and neck, liver or kidney cancer.

CDR3 protein: CASSIAGLAGHEQYF. The CDR3 DNA reads TGTGCCAGTAGTATAGCGGGACTAGCGGGCCACGAGCAGTACTTC. The V and J genes are TRBV19 and TRBJ2-7, with TRBD2 identical over 12 bases. Germline-derived CDR1 and CDR2 are LNHDA and SQIVND (reference sequence). This CDR3 is 15 amino acids long. J gave up 5 bases and V 1 base, and 3 bases lay outside the gene matches.